Listed here is a single T cell receptor beta chain. The source of the sample is a study of cytomegalovirus exposure and HLA in healthy donors. The CDR3 length is 13 residues. The germline CDR1 and CDR2 sequences are SGHVS and FQNEAQ. With 5 bases removed from V and 6 bases from J, the gap between germline ends came to 10 bases. In the PCR, 60 Vbeta and 13 Jbeta primers were used. Repertoires were generated with immunoSEQ multiplex PCR, while TCRdb's copy carries only in-frame clones and drops some. Of 110,000 to 150,000 clones in the sample, 75% to 80% were seen once. The V gene is TRBV7-8, the J gene TRBJ2-2; a weak D match, TRBD2 (5 bases). The TCR sequence derives from a woman in her twenties or thirties in good health and CMV-seronegative. Sequenced material: PBMCs. CDR3 residues: CASSHLGAGELFF. Here the CDR3 DNA reads TGTGCCAGCAGCCACCTCGGGGCCGGGGAGCTGTTTTTT. Together with reference TRBV7-8 and TRBJ2-2, the CDR3 gives the full variable domain: GAGVSQSPRYKVAKRGQDVALRCDPISGHVSLFWYQQALGQGPEFLTYFQNEAQLDKSGLPSDRFFAERPEGSVSTLKIQRTQQEDSAVYLCASSHLGAGELFFGEGSRLTVL.